This TCR beta chain comes out of a study of shared clonotypes between healthy human individuals. Comments on this clone: The antigen is undetermined.

V shed 1 base and J shed 0 bases, with 9 bases lying between them. This CDR3 spans 15 amino acids. In germline, CDR1 is LNHNV, CDR2 YYDKDF (reference sequence). Study outcomes and limitations: Among donors, sharing of clonotypes was expected to be affected by sequencing depth.

Only in-frame clones appear in the TCRdb table, and some are missing; sequencing was by immunoSEQ multiplex PCR. The sample holds around 1.1 million clones; about 80% are singletons and the top ten take more than 0.55%. The sample taken for sequencing was memory CD4+ T cells from PBMCs. Stated subset: CD45RA-negative fraction. The sequence derives from a young man in good health. Some clones in this sample may be carry-over from other donors' samples. This rearrangement joins TRBV15 to TRBJ1-2; the D is unclear. DNA of the CDR3: TGTGCCACCAGCAGAGTATCCCCAGCTAACTATGGCTACACCTTC. Residues: CATSRVSPANYGYTF. The variable domain in full, with the rest retrieved from reference TRBV15 and TRBJ1-2, is DAMVIQNPRYQVTQFGKPVTLSCSQTLNHNVMYWYQQKSSQAPKLLFHYYDKDFNNEADTPDNFQSRRPNTSFCFLDIRSPGLGDTAMYLCATSRVSPANYGYTFGSGTRLTVV.